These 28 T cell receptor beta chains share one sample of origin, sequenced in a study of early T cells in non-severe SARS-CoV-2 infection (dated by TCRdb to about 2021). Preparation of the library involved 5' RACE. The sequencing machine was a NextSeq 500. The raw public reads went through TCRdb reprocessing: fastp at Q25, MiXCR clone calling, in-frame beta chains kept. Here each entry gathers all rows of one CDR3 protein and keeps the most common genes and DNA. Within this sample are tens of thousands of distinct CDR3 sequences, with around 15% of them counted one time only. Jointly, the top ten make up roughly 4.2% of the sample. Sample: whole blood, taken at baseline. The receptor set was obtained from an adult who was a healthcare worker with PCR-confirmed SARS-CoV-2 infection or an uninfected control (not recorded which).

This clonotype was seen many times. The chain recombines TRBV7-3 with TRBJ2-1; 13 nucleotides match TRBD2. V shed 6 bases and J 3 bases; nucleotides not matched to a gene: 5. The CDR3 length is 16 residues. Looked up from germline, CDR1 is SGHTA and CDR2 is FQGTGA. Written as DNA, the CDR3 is TGTGCCAGCAGACAGGGGACTAGCGGGGTCTACAATGAGCAGTTCTTC. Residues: CASRQGTSGVYNEQFF.

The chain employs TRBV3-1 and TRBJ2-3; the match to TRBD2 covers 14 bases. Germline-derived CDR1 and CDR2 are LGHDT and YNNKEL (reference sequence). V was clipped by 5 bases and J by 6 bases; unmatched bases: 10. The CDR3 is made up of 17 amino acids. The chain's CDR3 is CASSSRTSGRLVDTQYF. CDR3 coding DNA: TGTGCCAGCAGCTCGCGGACTAGCGGGAGGCTGGTGGATACGCAGTATTTT.

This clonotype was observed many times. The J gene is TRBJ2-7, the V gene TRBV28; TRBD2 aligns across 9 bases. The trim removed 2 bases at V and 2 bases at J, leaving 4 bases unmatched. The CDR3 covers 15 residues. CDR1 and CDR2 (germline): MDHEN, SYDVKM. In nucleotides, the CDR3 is TGTGCCAGCAGTTTAAGTGCGGGAGGGACCTACGAGCAGTACTTC. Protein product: CASSLSAGGTYEQYF.

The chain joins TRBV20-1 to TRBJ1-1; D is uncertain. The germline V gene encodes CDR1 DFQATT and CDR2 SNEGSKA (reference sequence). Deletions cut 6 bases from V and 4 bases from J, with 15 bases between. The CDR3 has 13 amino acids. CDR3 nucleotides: TGCAGTGCCCCAGGACCAGAGAGCACTGAAGCTTTCTTT. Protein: CSAPGPESTEAFF.

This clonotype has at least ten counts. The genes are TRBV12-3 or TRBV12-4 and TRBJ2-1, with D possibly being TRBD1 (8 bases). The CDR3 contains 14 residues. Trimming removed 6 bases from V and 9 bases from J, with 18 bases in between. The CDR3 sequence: CASSPQQGGAEQFF. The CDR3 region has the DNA TGTGCCAGCAGCCCCCAACAGGGGGGGGCTGAGCAGTTCTTC.

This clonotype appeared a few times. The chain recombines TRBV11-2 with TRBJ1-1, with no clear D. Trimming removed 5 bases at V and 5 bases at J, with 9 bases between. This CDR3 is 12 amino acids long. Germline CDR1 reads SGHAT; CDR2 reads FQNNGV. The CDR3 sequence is CASSPIMTEAFF. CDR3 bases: TGTGCCAGCAGCCCCATCATGACTGAAGCTTTCTTT.

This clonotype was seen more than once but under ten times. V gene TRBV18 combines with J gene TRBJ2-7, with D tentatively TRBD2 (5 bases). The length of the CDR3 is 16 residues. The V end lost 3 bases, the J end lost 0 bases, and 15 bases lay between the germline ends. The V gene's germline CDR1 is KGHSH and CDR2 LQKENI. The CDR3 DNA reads TGTGCCAGCTCACCTTCTCGAGGGAGCCTCTCCTACGAGCAGTACTTC. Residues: CASSPSRGSLSYEQYF.

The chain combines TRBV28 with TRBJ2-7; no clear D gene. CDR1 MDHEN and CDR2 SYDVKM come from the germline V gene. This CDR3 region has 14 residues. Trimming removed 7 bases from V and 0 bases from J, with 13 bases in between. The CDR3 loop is CASIPKDPSYEQYF. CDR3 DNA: TGTGCCAGCATCCCTAAGGATCCCTCCTACGAGCAGTACTTC.

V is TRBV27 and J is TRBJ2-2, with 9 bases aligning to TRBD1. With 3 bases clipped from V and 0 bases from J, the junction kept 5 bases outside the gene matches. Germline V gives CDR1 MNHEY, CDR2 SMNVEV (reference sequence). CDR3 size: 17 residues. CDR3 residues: CASSFYGQGSNTGELFF. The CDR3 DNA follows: TGTGCCAGCAGTTTCTATGGACAGGGGTCGAACACCGGGGAGCTGTTTTTT.

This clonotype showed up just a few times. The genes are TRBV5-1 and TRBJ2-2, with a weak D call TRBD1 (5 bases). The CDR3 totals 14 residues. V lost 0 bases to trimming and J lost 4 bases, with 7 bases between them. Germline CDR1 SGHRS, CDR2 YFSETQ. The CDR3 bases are TGCGCCAGCAGCTTGGACAGGTCCACCGGGGAGCTGTTTTTT. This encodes CASSLDRSTGELFF.

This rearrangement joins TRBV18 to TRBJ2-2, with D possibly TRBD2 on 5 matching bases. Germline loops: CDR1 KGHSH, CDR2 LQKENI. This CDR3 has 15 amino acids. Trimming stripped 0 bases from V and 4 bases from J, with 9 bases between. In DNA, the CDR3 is TGTGCCAGCTCACCACCGGAGGTTTCCACCGGGGAGCTGTTTTTT. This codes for CASSPPEVSTGELFF.

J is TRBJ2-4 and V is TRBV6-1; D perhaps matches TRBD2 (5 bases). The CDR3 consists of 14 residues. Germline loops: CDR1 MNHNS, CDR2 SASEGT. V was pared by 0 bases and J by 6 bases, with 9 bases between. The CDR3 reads CASSEAAGGNIQYF. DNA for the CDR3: TGTGCCAGCAGTGAAGCGGCCGGAGGAAACATTCAGTACTTC.

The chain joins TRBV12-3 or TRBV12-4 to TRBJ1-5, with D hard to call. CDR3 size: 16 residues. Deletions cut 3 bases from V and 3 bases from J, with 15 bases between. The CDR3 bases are TGTGCCAGCAGTTTGCGAGGGCCCGGGGTCAATCAGCCCCAGCATTTT. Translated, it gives CASSLRGPGVNQPQHF.

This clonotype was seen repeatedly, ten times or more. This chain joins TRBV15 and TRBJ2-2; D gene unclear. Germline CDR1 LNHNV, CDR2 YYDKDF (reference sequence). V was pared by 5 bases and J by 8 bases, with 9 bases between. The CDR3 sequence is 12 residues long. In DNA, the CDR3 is TGTGCCACCAGCCAGGATGGGGGGGAGCTGTTTTTT. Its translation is CATSQDGGELFF.

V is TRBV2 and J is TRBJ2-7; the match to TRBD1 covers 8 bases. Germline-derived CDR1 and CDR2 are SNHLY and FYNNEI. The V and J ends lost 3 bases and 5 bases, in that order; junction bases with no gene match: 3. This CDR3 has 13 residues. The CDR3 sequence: CASSDNRGDEQYF. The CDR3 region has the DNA TGTGCCAGCAGTGACAACAGGGGGGACGAGCAGTACTTC.

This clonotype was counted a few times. CDR3 amino acids: CATKVPGTVGQETQYF. The DNA for the CDR3 is TGTGCCACCAAGGTTCCTGGAACAGTAGGGCAAGAGACCCAGTACTTC. This chain uses TRBV10-3 with TRBJ2-5, with no clear D. The CDR3 is 16 amino acids. Germline loops: CDR1 ENHRY, CDR2 SYGVKD. Trimming took off 10 bases at V and 2 bases at J, with 23 bases between the two ends.

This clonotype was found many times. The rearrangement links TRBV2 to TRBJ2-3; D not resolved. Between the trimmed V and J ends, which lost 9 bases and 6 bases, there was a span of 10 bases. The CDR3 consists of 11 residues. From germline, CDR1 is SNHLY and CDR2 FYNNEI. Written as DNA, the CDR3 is TGTGCCAGTCTTCGGGCGGATACGCAGTATTTT. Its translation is CASLRADTQYF.

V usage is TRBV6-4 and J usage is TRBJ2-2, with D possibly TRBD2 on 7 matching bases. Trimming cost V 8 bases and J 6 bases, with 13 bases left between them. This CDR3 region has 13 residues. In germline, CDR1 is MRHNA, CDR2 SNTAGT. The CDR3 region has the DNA TGTGCCAGCCCAAGGGGGGGATCCGGGGAGCTGTTTTTT. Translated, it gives CASPRGGSGELFF.

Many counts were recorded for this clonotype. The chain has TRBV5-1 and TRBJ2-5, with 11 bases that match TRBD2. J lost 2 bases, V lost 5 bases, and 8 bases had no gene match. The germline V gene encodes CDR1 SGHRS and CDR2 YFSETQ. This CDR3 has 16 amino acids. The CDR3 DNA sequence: TGCGCCAGCAGACGTGGGACTAGCGGAAATCAAGAGACCCAGTACTTC. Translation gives CASRRGTSGNQETQYF.

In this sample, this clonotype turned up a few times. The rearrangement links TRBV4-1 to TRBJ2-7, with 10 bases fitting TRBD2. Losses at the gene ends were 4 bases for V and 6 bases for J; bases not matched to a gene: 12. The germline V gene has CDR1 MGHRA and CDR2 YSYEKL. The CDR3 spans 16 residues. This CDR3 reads CASSLLLAGLPIEQYF. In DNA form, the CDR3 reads TGCGCCAGCAGCCTCTTACTAGCGGGACTACCTATCGAGCAGTACTTC.

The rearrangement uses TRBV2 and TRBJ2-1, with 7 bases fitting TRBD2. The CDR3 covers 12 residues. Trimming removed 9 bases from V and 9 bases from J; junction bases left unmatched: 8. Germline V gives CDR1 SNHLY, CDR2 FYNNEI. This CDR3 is CARSPAGTEQFF. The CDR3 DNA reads TGTGCCAGGTCACCAGCGGGAACTGAGCAGTTCTTC.

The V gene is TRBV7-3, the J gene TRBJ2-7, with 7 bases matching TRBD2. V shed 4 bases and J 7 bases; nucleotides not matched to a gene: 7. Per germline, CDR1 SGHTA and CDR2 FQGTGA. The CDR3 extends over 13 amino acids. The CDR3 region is CASSSRTSGEQYF. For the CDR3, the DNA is TGTGCCAGCAGCTCGAGGACTAGTGGGGAGCAGTACTTC. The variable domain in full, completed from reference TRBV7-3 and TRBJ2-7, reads GAGVSQTPSNKVTEKGKYVELRCDPISGHTALYWYRQSLGQGPEFLIYFQGTGAADDSGLPNDRFFAVRPEGSVSTLKIQRTERGDSAVYLCASSSRTSGEQYFGPGTRLTVT.

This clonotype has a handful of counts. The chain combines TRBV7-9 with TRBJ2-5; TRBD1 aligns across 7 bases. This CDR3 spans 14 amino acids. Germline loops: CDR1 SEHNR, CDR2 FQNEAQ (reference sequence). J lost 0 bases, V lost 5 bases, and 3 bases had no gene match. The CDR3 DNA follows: TGTGCCAGCAGCCCCGACAGGGACCAAGAGACCCAGTACTTC. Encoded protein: CASSPDRDQETQYF.

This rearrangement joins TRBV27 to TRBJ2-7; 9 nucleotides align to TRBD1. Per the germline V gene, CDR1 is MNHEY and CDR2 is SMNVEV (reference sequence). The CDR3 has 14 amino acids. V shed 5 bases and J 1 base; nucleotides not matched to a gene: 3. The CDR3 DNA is TGTGCCAGCAGTCGGACAGGGGTGTCCTACGAGCAGTACTTC. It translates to CASSRTGVSYEQYF.

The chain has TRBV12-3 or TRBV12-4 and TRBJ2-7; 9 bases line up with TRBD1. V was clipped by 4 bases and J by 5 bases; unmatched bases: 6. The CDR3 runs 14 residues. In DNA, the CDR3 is TGTGCCAGCAGTTCGCGACAGGGGGATAACGAGCAGTACTTC. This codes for CASSSRQGDNEQYF.

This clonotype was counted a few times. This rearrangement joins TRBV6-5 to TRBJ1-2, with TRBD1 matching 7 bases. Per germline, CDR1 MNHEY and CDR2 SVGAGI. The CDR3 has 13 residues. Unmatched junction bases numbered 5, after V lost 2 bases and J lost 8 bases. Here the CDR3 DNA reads TGTGCCAGCAGTTACACAGGGGTCTACGGCTACACCTTC. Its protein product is CASSYTGVYGYTF.

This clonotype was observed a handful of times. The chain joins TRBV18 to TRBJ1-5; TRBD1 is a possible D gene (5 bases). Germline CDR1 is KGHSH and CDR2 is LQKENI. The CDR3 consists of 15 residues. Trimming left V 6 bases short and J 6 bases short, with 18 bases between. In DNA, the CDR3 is TGTGCCAGCTCCCTTTCTCAGGGAATGGTTCAGCCCCAGCATTTT. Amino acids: CASSLSQGMVQPQHF.

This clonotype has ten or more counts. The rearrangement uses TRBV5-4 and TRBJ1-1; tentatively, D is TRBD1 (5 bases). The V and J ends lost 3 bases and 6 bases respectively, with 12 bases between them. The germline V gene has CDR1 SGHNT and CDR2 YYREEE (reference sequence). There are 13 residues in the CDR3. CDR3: CASSWGEGSEAFF. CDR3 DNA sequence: TGTGCCAGCAGCTGGGGGGAGGGTTCTGAAGCTTTCTTT.